One sample yielded the 19 T cell receptor beta chains listed below, sequenced in a study of blood T cell repertoires in COVID-19. Libraries were prepared by immunoSEQ multiplex PCR; TCRdb keeps only in-frame clonotypes and omits some of them. Of 100,000 to 120,000 clones listed, more than 65% are singletons. The sample comprised peripheral blood. The receptors here all came from a woman older than 75 with acute or convalescent COVID-19.

This clone showed up just a few times. The chain employs TRBV6-2 or TRBV6-3 and TRBJ2-5, with 8 bases fitting TRBD2. In germline, CDR1 is MNHEY, CDR2 SVGEGT. V dropped 6 bases and J dropped 4; count of bases not matched to a gene: 13. The length of the CDR3 is 16 residues. CDR3 residues: CASSPPGTRTRETQYF. CDR3 coding DNA: TGTGCCAGCAGCCCTCCGGGGACTAGGACGCGAGAGACCCAGTACTTC.

The genes are TRBV28 and TRBJ1-2; TRBD1 matches 9 bases. Trimming removed 5 bases from V and 5 bases from J; junction bases left unmatched: 3. Germline loops: CDR1 MDHEN, CDR2 SYDVKM. The CDR3 extends over 13 amino acids. CDR3 amino acids: CASSPGQGYGYTF. Written as DNA, the CDR3 is TGTGCCAGCAGTCCCGGACAGGGGTATGGCTACACCTTC.

The chain links TRBV19 to TRBJ2-1, with TRBD2 matching over 7 bases. The CDR3 contains 15 residues. The V gene end was trimmed by 1 base and the J gene end by 7 bases; junction bases not matched to a gene: 7. From germline, CDR1 is LNHDA and CDR2 SQIVND (reference sequence). In DNA, the CDR3 is TGTGCCAGTAGTATAGGAGGGAGGGCCGGTAATGAGCAGTTCTTC. As protein: CASSIGGRAGNEQFF.

This sequence joins TRBV6-1 and TRBJ1-1, with 7 bases fitting TRBD1. CDR3 length: 14 amino acids. The V gene end was trimmed by 2 bases and the J gene end by 4 bases; junction bases not matched to a gene: 4. Germline V CDR1 and CDR2: MNHNS, SASEGT. The CDR3 DNA sequence: TGTGCCAGCAGTGAAAGGGGGCAGAGCACTGAAGCTTTCTTT. Residues: CASSERGQSTEAFF.

The genes are TRBV2 and TRBJ1-1, with TRBD1 matching 8 bases. The germline CDR1 and CDR2 sequences are SNHLY and FYNNEI. Trimming removed 3 bases from V and 12 bases from J; junction bases left unmatched: 12. This CDR3 is 14 amino acids long. CDR3 residues: CASSDLSTGEGTFF. As DNA, the CDR3 is TGTGCCAGCAGTGACCTGTCGACAGGGGAGGGAACTTTCTTT.

This clone was detected once. The J gene is TRBJ1-3, the V gene TRBV5-6; D not certain. Germline V gene lookup returns CDR1 SGHDT and CDR2 YYEEEE. Trimming pared 2 bases from V and 4 bases from J, leaving 7 bases between. The CDR3 runs to 13 residues. The chain's CDR3 is CASSFLRGNTIYF. The CDR3 nucleotides read TGTGCCAGCAGCTTTCTCAGAGGAAACACCATATATTTT.

The CDR3 DNA reads as TGTGCCAGCAGAAAATCTAGCGGGGCGTACAATGAGCAGTTCTTC. It encodes CASRKSSGAYNEQFF. The rearrangement joins TRBV3-1 (or the pseudogene TRBV3-2) to TRBJ2-1; 9 bases align to TRBD2. J lost 4 bases, V lost 6 bases, and 7 bases had no gene match. The germline CDR1 and CDR2 sequences are LGHDT and YNNKEL (reference sequence). CDR3 length: 15 amino acids.

The CDR3 DNA is TGTGCCAGCAGCTTAGGTACAGGGAGAGCTTTCTTT. Translated, it gives CASSLGTGRAFF. This chain uses TRBV7-3 with TRBJ1-1; D perhaps matches TRBD1 (6 bases). Between the trimmed V and J ends, which lost 2 bases and 10 bases, there was a span of 11 bases. Germline CDR1 SGHTA, CDR2 FQGTGA. The CDR3 length is 12 residues. The full variable domain, its missing parts supplied by reference TRBV7-3 and TRBJ1-1, is GAGVSQTPSNKVTEKGKYVELRCDPISGHTALYWYRQSLGQGPEFLIYFQGTGAADDSGLPNDRFFAVRPEGSVSTLKIQRTERGDSAVYLCASSLGTGRAFFGQGTRLTVV.

The gene calls are TRBV5-1 and TRBJ2-3; D not resolved. Germline CDR1 and CDR2: SGHRS and YFSETQ. V was cut by 6 bases and J by 1 base, with 12 bases left in between. The CDR3 extends over 14 amino acids. The DNA for the CDR3 is TGCGCCAGCATTGGGCACTCTGGCACAGATACGCAGTATTTT. This encodes CASIGHSGTDTQYF.

This clone was counted only a few times. The chain carries TRBV10-1 and TRBJ1-2; D not resolved. Trimming removed 3 bases at V and 4 bases at J, with 6 bases between. The CDR3 consists of 12 residues. Germline CDR1 and CDR2: WNHNN and SYGVQD (reference sequence). The CDR3 DNA is TGCGCCAGCAGTGATTCCGGCTATGGCTACACCTTC. Protein product: CASSDSGYGYTF.

This chain uses TRBV3-1 (or the pseudogene TRBV3-2) with TRBJ2-3; tentative D call: TRBD2 (5 bases). With 1 base removed from V and 2 bases from J, the gap between germline ends came to 10 bases. This CDR3 has 15 amino acids. Germline CDR1 reads LGHDT; CDR2 reads YNNKEL (reference sequence). Written as DNA, the CDR3 is TGTGCCAGCAGCCAAGGTTACGGGGACACAGATACGCAGTATTTT. It yields the protein CASSQGYGDTDTQYF.

The CDR3 reads CASSQTGTEAFF. CDR3 sequence (DNA): TGTGCCAGCAGCCAAACAGGGACTGAAGCTTTCTTT. The chain is built from TRBV3-1 (or the pseudogene TRBV3-2) and TRBJ1-1, with TRBD1 as a possible D gene (6 bases). This CDR3 has 12 residues. Trimming removed 2 bases at V and 5 bases at J, with 6 bases between. The V gene's germline CDR1 is LGHDT and CDR2 YNNKEL (reference sequence).

The V gene is TRBV29-1, the J gene TRBJ2-5; perhaps TRBD1 as D (6 bases). This CDR3 region has 12 residues. CDR1 and CDR2 (germline): SQVTM, ANQGSEA. Trimming cost V 4 bases and J 5 bases, with 11 bases left between them. CDR3 sequence (DNA): TGCAGCGTTGCAGGGGCAGGGGAGACCCAGTACTTC. Translation gives CSVAGAGETQYF.

This clone occurred once. V gene TRBV12-3 or TRBV12-4 combines with J gene TRBJ1-1; D may be TRBD1 (6 bases). V shed 8 bases and J shed 5 bases, with 15 bases lying between them. CDR3 size: 13 residues. The CDR3 sequence: CASLRAQGTEAFF. The CDR3 DNA is TGTGCCAGCCTCAGGGCCCAGGGGACTGAAGCTTTCTTT.

The V and J genes are TRBV5-1 and TRBJ1-1; D may be TRBD1 (5 bases). Germline CDR1 reads SGHRS; CDR2 reads YFSETQ. V lost 0 bases, J lost 0 bases, and 9 bases lay in between. This CDR3 comprises 15 residues. The CDR3 protein is CASSLEGQVNTEAFF. The CDR3 DNA is TGCGCCAGCAGCTTGGAGGGGCAGGTGAACACTGAAGCTTTCTTT. Drawing the rest from reference TRBV5-1 and TRBJ1-1, the complete variable domain is KAGVTQTPRYLIKTRGQQVTLSCSPISGHRSVSWYQQTPGQGLQFLFEYFSETQRNKGNFPGRFSGRQFSNSRSEMNVSTLELGDSALYLCASSLEGQVNTEAFFGQGTRLTVV.

A single count supports this clone. This chain joins TRBV19 and TRBJ1-1; 7 bases align to TRBD1. Looked up from germline, CDR1 is LNHDA and CDR2 is SQIVND (reference sequence). J gave up 4 bases and V 5 bases, and 4 bases lay outside the gene matches. This CDR3 region has 13 residues. The CDR3 bases are TGTGCCAGTAGTGTACAGGGGACCACTGAAGCTTTCTTT. This gives the protein CASSVQGTTEAFF.

The chain has TRBV3-1 (or the pseudogene TRBV3-2) and TRBJ2-1; D possibly corresponds to TRBD1 (6 bases). The germline CDR1 and CDR2 sequences are LGHDT and YNNKEL (reference sequence). Between the trimmed V and J ends, which lost 4 bases and 6 bases, there was a span of 10 bases. The CDR3 is made up of 13 amino acids. The CDR3 DNA follows: TGTGCCAGCAGCCCCCTGGACAGCAATGAGCAGTTCTTC. Residues: CASSPLDSNEQFF.

This sequence joins TRBV5-1 and TRBJ2-3; 9 nucleotides align to TRBD2. V was pared by 6 bases and J by 1 base, with 12 bases of the junction left unmatched. The CDR3 runs 17 residues. From germline, CDR1 is SGHRS and CDR2 YFSETQ. In DNA, the CDR3 is TGCGCCAGCAAATTTGCCGCTAGCGGGGCGGGCACAGATACGCAGTATTTT. It specifies CASKFAASGAGTDTQYF.

The chain couples TRBV2 to TRBJ2-7; 7 bases are shared with TRBD1. With V trimmed by 7 bases and J by 6 bases, 9 bases remained unmatched. This CDR3 has 13 amino acids. Germline V CDR1 and CDR2: SNHLY, FYNNEI. CDR3: CASKGTEYGEQYF. As DNA, the CDR3 is TGTGCCAGCAAAGGGACAGAGTACGGCGAGCAGTACTTC.